This T cell receptor (beta chain) was sequenced in a study of Tregs in tolerant kidney transplant recipients (dated 2019 in TCRdb). Regarding the study in general: The transplants used related donors along with nonmyeloablative bone marrow transplantation, and in the human trials mixed chimerism was transient. Before combined kidney and bone marrow transplantation, this study identified donor-specific regulatory T cells using TCRbeta sequencing and then followed those same cells after transplant.

The sample's time point label, in plain terms: blood sample drawn before combined kidney and bone marrow transplant. Thawed PBMCs were FACS-sorted into unstimulated Tregs (CD4+CD25+CD127-), CD4+ non-Tregs (CD4+CD25-), CD4 cells and CD8 cells. Prior to Treg sorting, thawed PBMCs were rested overnight at 37 degrees C with approximately 200 IU/ml IL-2. Patients were 4 combined kidney and bone marrow transplant recipients from the ITN036ST trial, and only these trial subjects had samples available. Healthy control blood was processed by Ficoll density gradient to PBMCs and cryopreserved; patient PBMCs were collected before and after transplant. Study-level results and caveats: Biological reproducibility was not directly assessed, although technical replication error appeared to be minimal. Donor-specific Treg expansion was found to exceed global Treg expansion in tolerant patients, suggesting antigen-driven rather than nonspecific expansion. For some patients the PCR primers changed over time, which made it impossible to compare the samples from those patients at the nucleotide level. The study was limited by small patient numbers, and the findings need validation in larger populations and under other immunosuppression protocols. The most biologically relevant and donor-specific TCRbeta repertoire appeared to be identified by expanding Tregs with activated donor B cells.

From a lookup of the germline V gene, CDR1 and CDR2 are SGHTA and FQGNSA. V trim: 6 bases; J trim: 2 bases; unmatched bases: 1. From cysteine to phenylalanine, the CDR3 is 14 amino acids long. The sequence is cut down to CDR3 DNA, 42 bases in frame from base 1. Genomic DNA was extracted from sorted cells with the QIAGEN DNeasy Blood and Tissue Kit for TCRbeta CDR3 sequencing. High-throughput TCRbeta CDR3 sequencing, including PCR amplification with bias correction and internal controls, was performed commercially through immunoSEQ. Processing in the source paper ran as follows. Unique productive TCRbeta sequences were defined by CDR3 nucleotide sequence when primers matched and otherwise by CDR3 amino acid sequence together with Vbeta and Jbeta genes. As a correction for sorting error, sequences shared between sorted populations at a frequency ratio of 2:1 or less were discarded, and the remaining shared sequences were assigned to the higher population. A sequence counted as donor-reactive if, in CFSE-low cells, the sequence had a frequency of at least 0.01% and was expanded at least 5-fold compared with unstimulated cells. Repertoire divergence was quantified by Jensen-Shannon divergence using the top 100 TCRbeta sequences ranked by frequency. For samples with multiple sequencing runs, sorting error was corrected in each run separately before the runs were combined. TCRdb retrieved this table from immuneACCESS and kept in-frame rearrangements only. Not all clones are present; in checked studies, unresolved V genes account for under half, and no reason is known for the remainder. The V and J calls and clone size are taken from that table; D and trimming were inferred from the DNA. The sample yields approximately 60,000 clones; around 98% were counted once. Nearly 0.35% of the sample comes from the top ten.

With respect to this clone: The target of this receptor is not known. Within one base of it there is no much larger clone, and no base qualities were kept.

The specimen comprised Tregs from blood, sampled before the transplant. The chain is encoded by TRBV7-2 joined to TRBJ2-5; the junction holds 12 bases that match TRBD2. This clonotype was obtained from a human donor who received a combined kidney and bone marrow transplant. The DNA sequence is as follows: TGTGCCAGCAGTCTAGCGGGGGGGCAAGAGACCCAGTACTTC. Its coded protein is CASSLAGGQETQYF.